This T cell receptor beta chain was found in a study of siplizumab effects on memory and regulatory T cells. From germline, CDR1 is MNHEY and CDR2 SMNVEV (reference sequence). This CDR3 is 13 amino acids long. V was clipped by 5 bases and J by 4 bases; unmatched bases: 4. Clones were sequenced by immunoSEQ multiplex PCR, and TCRdb holds only the in-frame ones, with some missing. The repertoire includes some 100,000 clones, approximately 92% of them detected once, and roughly 2.7% sits in the top ten. A remark on this clone: The antigen remains undetermined.

Overall study results and limits: Sequences below about 10^-5 frequency were poorly captured, and few alloreactive clones mapped to unstimulated subsets. Left unconfirmed was the suppressive function of proliferating Tregs from siplizumab cultures. Unstimulated naive T cells seemed to show more diversity than memory cells did, and they also seemed to be among the major contributors to the alloresponse. Only a minority of proliferating CD4+ or CD8+ clones had an assignable naive or memory phenotype, with roughly 80-96% lacking one.

The sample comprised CD4+ T cells sorted from blood. This sequence was found in a human donor in good health. Some clones in this sample may be carry-over from other donors' samples. The chain uses TRBV27 and TRBJ1-2, with 7 bases lining up with TRBD1. The CDR3 nucleotides read TGTGCCAGCAGTCCCGGACAGGCCTATGGCTACACCTTC. This translates into CASSPGQAYGYTF.